The clone carrying this TCR beta chain occurred a few times. The data belong to a study of T-cell memory formation after mild COVID-19. This CDR3 is built from 12 residues. Germline-derived CDR1 and CDR2 are LGHDT and YNNKEL (reference sequence). Trimming cost V 1 base and J 6 bases, with 3 bases left between them. TCRdb redid the calling of the 5' RACE reads with MiXCR, one entry per CDR3 protein. The sample comprises 400,000 or so distinct CDR3 sequences, over 15% of which are singletons, and roughly 8.4% rests with the top ten. The receptor comes from an adult woman who had mild COVID-19 (a few samples of this study predate the infection). Cell type and time point are not known. Sequences were obtained from PBMCs or a T cell subset sorted from them (not recorded which). The genes are TRBV3-1 and TRBJ1-4; D is undetermined. CDR3 in amino acids: CASSQVHEKLFF. In nucleotides, the CDR3 is TGTGCCAGCAGCCAAGTGCATGAAAAACTGTTTTTT.